Each of the 5 T cell receptor beta chains below was sequenced from the same sample in a study of early T cells in non-severe SARS-CoV-2 infection. TCRdb recomputed calls from the 5' RACE reads with MiXCR, one row per CDR3 protein. This table holds some 32,000 distinct CDR3 sequences, roughly 5% found once. The sequencing sample was made of whole blood. These receptors were taken from an adult who was a healthcare worker with PCR-confirmed SARS-CoV-2 infection or an uninfected control (not recorded which).

The V and J genes are TRBV6-6 and TRBJ2-5; TRBD1 is a possible D gene (5 bases). Germline assignment: CDR1 MNHNY and CDR2 SVGAGI (reference sequence). Trimming stripped 2 bases from V and 5 bases from J, with 9 bases between. The CDR3 runs 13 residues. The CDR3 reads CASSYQGGETQYF. The DNA for the CDR3 is TGTGCCAGCAGTTACCAGGGTGGGGAGACCCAGTACTTC.

This rearrangement joins TRBV7-8 to TRBJ2-3; no clear D. The CDR3 has 12 amino acids. Germline lookup yields CDR1 SGHVS and CDR2 FQNEAQ. Trimming took off 1 base at V and 9 bases at J, with 8 bases between the two ends. The CDR3 protein is CASSLETDTQYF. In DNA form, the CDR3 reads TGTGCCAGCAGCTTAGAGACCGACACGCAGTATTTT. Based on the CDR3 plus reference TRBV7-8 and TRBJ2-3, the full variable domain is GAGVSQSPRYKVAKRGQDVALRCDPISGHVSLFWYQQALGQGPEFLTYFQNEAQLDKSGLPSDRFFAERPEGSVSTLKIQRTQQEDSAVYLCASSLETDTQYFGPGTRLTVL.

This clonotype has ten or more counts. This chain links TRBV6-6 with TRBJ2-2; D uncertain. CDR1 and CDR2 from the germline V gene are MNHNY and SVGAGI (reference sequence). V was clipped by 6 bases and J by 0 bases, with 14 bases between them. This CDR3 contains 16 residues. CDR3 sequence (DNA): TGTGCCAGCAGCCCCAACACGGACGCGAACACCGGGGAGCTGTTTTTT. Translation gives CASSPNTDANTGELFF.

There are many counts of this clonotype. The V call is TRBV11-2, the J call TRBJ1-2; D uncertain. This CDR3 has 14 residues. Germline V CDR1 and CDR2: SGHAT, FQNNGV. Between the trimmed V and J ends, which lost 2 bases and 3 bases, there was a span of 10 bases. CDR3 amino acids: CASSLLNSDYGYTF. CDR3 DNA sequence: TGTGCCAGCAGCTTACTAAACAGTGACTATGGCTACACCTTC.

This clonotype was picked up many times. V gene TRBV30 combines with J gene TRBJ1-3, with D unclear. Germline V gene data show CDR1 as GTSNPN and CDR2 as SVGIG (reference sequence). The CDR3 sequence is 16 residues long. Trimming removed 3 bases at V and 1 base at J, with 16 bases between. The DNA for the CDR3 is TGTGCCTGGAGCCGAGGACGGAGCTGGTCTGGAAACACCATATATTTT. It is translated as CAWSRGRSWSGNTIYF. Full variable domain (missing parts from reference TRBV30 and TRBJ1-3): SQTIHQWPATLVQPVGSPLSLECTVEGTSNPNLYWYRQAAGRGLQLLFYSVGIGQISSEVPQNLSASRPQDRQFILSSKKLLLSDSGFYLCAWSRGRSWSGNTIYFGEGSWLTVV.